The 4 T cell receptor beta chains reported below all come from one sample, sequenced in a study of radiotherapy plus CTLA-4 blockade in lung cancer. Only in-frame clones appear in the TCRdb table, and some are missing; sequencing was by immunoSEQ multiplex PCR. This repertoire shows around 82,000 clones, around 79% found once; its top ten account for 22%. The input for sequencing was peripheral blood, taken from a patient treated with radiotherapy plus ipilimumab. The receptors here all came from a human donor with non-small cell lung cancer whose response to radiotherapy plus ipilimumab could not be evaluated. Some clones in this sample may be carry-over from other donors' samples.

The V gene is TRBV2, the J gene TRBJ2-7; TRBD1 is a possible D gene (6 bases). CDR3 length equals 14 residues. The germline gives CDR1 SNHLY, CDR2 FYNNEI. The germline V and J ends were trimmed by 4 bases and 1 base, with 11 bases remaining between them. CDR3 region: CASSAVQGSYEQYF. The CDR3 nucleotides read TGTGCCAGCAGTGCCGTACAGGGTTCCTACGAGCAGTACTTC.

This clone appeared a single time. The chain carries TRBV6-5 and TRBJ1-5; tentatively, D is TRBD1 (6 bases). The V and J ends lost 4 bases and 3 bases respectively, with 10 bases between them. Germline V CDR1 and CDR2: MNHEY, SVGAGI. The CDR3 totals 14 residues. As DNA, the CDR3 is TGTGCCAGCAGTTTTGGACAGTTCAATCAGCCCCAGCATTTT. This codes for CASSFGQFNQPQHF.

The gene calls are TRBV7-2 and TRBJ1-1; the D gene is possibly TRBD1 (5 bases). The germline V gene has CDR1 SGHTA and CDR2 FQGNSA. With 4 bases removed from V and 3 bases from J, the gap between germline ends came to 18 bases. This CDR3 has 16 amino acids. The CDR3 DNA is TGTGCCAGCAGCTGGACCTGGGGCAGCGCCTACACTGAAGCTTTCTTT. It encodes CASSWTWGSAYTEAFF.

The chain carries TRBV29-1 and TRBJ2-7, with 9 bases that match TRBD1. Germline trimming cut 3 bases from V and 3 bases from J; bases unmatched to any gene: 3. The V gene's germline CDR1 is SQVTM and CDR2 ANQGSEA. The CDR3 contains 13 residues. Here the CDR3 DNA reads TGCAGCGTTGATGAGACAGGGGGCTACGAGCAGTACTTC. Its protein is CSVDETGGYEQYF.